The clone carrying this T cell receptor (beta chain) was detected only a few times. The antigen remains undetermined. V lost 6 bases to trimming and J lost 3 bases; unmatched junction nucleotides: 10. This CDR3 has 15 residues. Germline V gene lookup returns CDR1 ENHRY and CDR2 SYGVKD. Some clones are missing from TCRdb's copy, which holds only in-frame ones; the method was immunoSEQ multiplex PCR. The sample shows over 100,000 clones, about 95% of them seen only once. The selected patients with pancreatic ductal adenocarcinoma had surgery but no neoadjuvant therapy. The sample is drawn from a study of T cells in pancreatic ductal adenocarcinoma. Overall study findings and caveats: The resected pancreatic cancer cohort was biased toward the minority with early-stage disease. No significant tumor-blood clonality difference; means were about 0.1 and 0.07. Tumors hold more CD45RO+ effector T cells, which may bias toward lower diversity.

The sequence was obtained from a human donor with pancreatic ductal adenocarcinoma. V gene TRBV10-3 combines with J gene TRBJ1-1; 7 positions match TRBD1. Material for sequencing was PBMCs. CDR3 sequence (DNA): TGTGCCATCAGCAATAACCAGGGGGACCACACTGAAGCTTTCTTT. It translates to CAISNNQGDHTEAFF.